This T cell receptor (beta chain) was sequenced during a study of beta chain features in type 1 diabetes. The investigators reverse transcribed all of the isolated RNA, so they sequenced expressed TCRB transcripts. Some clones are missing from TCRdb's copy, which holds only in-frame ones; the method was immunoSEQ multiplex PCR. In the table there are about 650,000 clones, around an eighth of which are singletons. Study-wide points: All four CD4+ subsets of Type 1 diabetes patients contained TCRB CDR3s that were moderately but significantly shorter.

Germline CDR1 reads LGHNA; CDR2 reads YSLEER. The germline V and J ends were trimmed by 1 base and 1 base, with 11 bases remaining between them. This CDR3 has 16 amino acids. This clone was observed a few times. The antigen remains unidentified. The chain links TRBV4-3 to TRBJ2-1; the D is unclear. Material for sequencing was naive CD4+ T cells from blood. The sequence derives from a man aged 25 to 40 with type 1 diabetes. CDR3 in amino acids: CASSQAGGSSYNEQFF. In DNA form, the CDR3 reads TGCGCCAGCAGCCAAGCAGGTGGATCTTCCTACAATGAGCAGTTCTTC.